Shown below are 23 T cell receptor beta chains from a single sample sequenced in a study of blood T cell repertoires in COVID-19. The table came from immunoSEQ multiplex PCR; TCRdb's copy has only in-frame clones and leaves some out. Of approximately 120,000 clones listed, roughly four fifths were seen once; the top ten hold about 10%. The sequenced sample consisted of peripheral blood. The receptors were gathered from a human donor in a cohort sampled during active COVID-19.

This chain links TRBV18 with TRBJ1-1, with 8 bases lining up with TRBD1. The germline gives CDR1 KGHSH, CDR2 LQKENI. V trimming: 3 bases; J trimming: 1 base; junction bases outside the gene matches: 10. This CDR3 spans 17 amino acids. CDR3 protein: CASSPRQGANRNTEAFF. DNA for the CDR3: TGTGCCAGCTCACCGCGGCAGGGGGCCAATAGGAACACTGAAGCTTTCTTT.

This sequence joins TRBV5-4 and TRBJ2-2; perhaps TRBD1 as D (5 bases). Trimming stripped 4 bases from V and 7 bases from J, with 20 bases between. The germline V gene encodes CDR1 SGHNT and CDR2 YYREEE (reference sequence). The CDR3 has 16 amino acids. DNA for the CDR3: TGTGCCAGCAGCCTACCAGGCCAGGGCTTTCTCGGGGAGCTGTTTTTT. It encodes CASSLPGQGFLGELFF.

This clone came up many times. Other DNA sequences in this sample translate to the same CDR3. The V call is TRBV25-1, the J call TRBJ1-4, with D possibly matching TRBD1 (6 bases). This CDR3 is built from 14 residues. The V gene's germline CDR1 is MGHDK and CDR2 SYGVNS. V dropped 5 bases and J dropped 3 bases, with 10 bases sitting between them. CDR3 loop: CASSNRAANEKLFF. The CDR3 DNA reads TGTGCCAGCAGTAACAGGGCAGCTAATGAAAAACTGTTTTTT.

The rearrangement joins TRBV19 to TRBJ1-1, with TRBD1 matching over 10 bases. The V gene end was trimmed by 5 bases and the J gene end by 1 base; junction bases not matched to a gene: 4. In germline, CDR1 is LNHDA, CDR2 SQIVND (reference sequence). The CDR3 loop spans 15 amino acids. The CDR3 DNA reads as TGTGCCAGTAGTGAGGGACAGGGGAAGAACACTGAAGCTTTCTTT. Its protein product is CASSEGQGKNTEAFF.

In nucleotides, the CDR3 is TGTGCCAGCAGCAAGGGACAGGGGGCATCCTACGAGCAGTACTTC. This codes for CASSKGQGASYEQYF. The rearrangement joins TRBV13 to TRBJ2-7, with 12 bases that match TRBD1. V trimming: 5 bases; J trimming: 1 base; junction bases outside the gene matches: 3. The V gene's germline CDR1 is PRHDT and CDR2 FYEKMQ (reference sequence). The CDR3 runs to 15 residues.

The chain combines TRBV4-3 with TRBJ2-7; tentatively, D is TRBD2 (6 bases). The CDR3 has 16 residues. Germline assignment: CDR1 LGHNA and CDR2 YSLEER. Trimming stripped 0 bases from V and 1 base from J, with 13 bases between. The CDR3 DNA reads as TGCGCCAGCAGCCAAGATCTCGGGGGTACATCCTACGAGCAGTACTTC. Its protein product is CASSQDLGGTSYEQYF.

The V and J genes are TRBV12-5 and TRBJ2-7, with a possible D match to TRBD2 (6 bases). The CDR3 runs to 15 residues. The V end was cut by 4 bases, the J end by 0 bases, with 13 bases between. Germline assignment: CDR1 LGHNT and CDR2 FRNRAP. This CDR3 is CASGSQTSASYEQYF. The CDR3 DNA is TGTGCTAGTGGTTCGCAGACTAGTGCCTCCTACGAGCAGTACTTC.

V is TRBV20-1 and J is TRBJ2-7; 8 nucleotides match TRBD1. V trimming: 3 bases; J trimming: 4 bases; junction bases outside the gene matches: 11. CDR3 length equals 15 residues. Germline assignment: CDR1 DFQATT and CDR2 SNEGSKA (reference sequence). The CDR3 here is CSASPGQGSKYEQYF. The CDR3 coding sequence is TGCAGTGCTAGTCCTGGACAGGGTTCTAAGTACGAGCAGTACTTC.

The chain is built from TRBV7-2 and TRBJ2-7; D might be TRBD1 (6 bases). Germline CDR1 SGHTA, CDR2 FQGNSA. The CDR3 runs to 13 residues. The V gene lost 4 bases and the J gene lost 5 bases, with 12 bases spanning the gap. DNA of the CDR3: TGTGCCAGCAGCTCCCAACAGGGTAACGAGCAGTACTTC. Amino acids: CASSSQQGNEQYF.

The gene calls are TRBV7-2 and TRBJ2-7; 9 bases fit TRBD2. The CDR3 totals 16 residues. Germline-derived CDR1 and CDR2 are SGHTA and FQGNSA. J gave up 0 bases and V 4 bases, and 7 bases lay outside the gene matches. CDR3 coding DNA: TGTGCCAGCAGCTCCGGACTAGCGAGAAGCTCCTACGAGCAGTACTTC. Protein product: CASSSGLARSSYEQYF.

The chain combines TRBV10-3 with TRBJ1-2; D ambiguous. Trimming took 0 bases from V and 8 from J, leaving 13 bases between them. There are 14 residues in the CDR3. CDR1 and CDR2 from the germline V gene are ENHRY and SYGVKD. The CDR3 DNA sequence: TGTGCCATCAGTGAGTCGGGAGGCGAGGCGGGCTACACCTTC. Translated: CAISESGGEAGYTF.

The CDR3 spells CASSWTEASFEAFF. The DNA for the CDR3 is TGTGCCAGTAGCTGGACGGAGGCGTCTTTTGAAGCTTTCTTT. This rearrangement joins TRBV19 to TRBJ1-1; D is unresolved. Germline V gene data show CDR1 as LNHDA and CDR2 as SQIVND (reference sequence). The CDR3 is made up of 14 amino acids. V shed 6 bases and J shed 7 bases, with 18 bases lying between them.

The V and J genes are TRBV14 and TRBJ2-5, with TRBD2 matching over 13 bases. With V trimmed by 4 bases and J by 1 base, 6 bases remained unmatched. The CDR3 consists of 17 residues. Germline CDR1 is SGHDN and CDR2 is FVKESK. CDR3 DNA sequence: TGTGCCAGCAGCCGGGGACTAGCGGGGACGTTCCAAGAGACCCAGTACTTC. This translates into CASSRGLAGTFQETQYF.

The table lists this clone with a count of one. The gene calls are TRBV10-3 and TRBJ2-7; tentative D call: TRBD1 (5 bases). Germline CDR1 ENHRY, CDR2 SYGVKD. The CDR3 loop spans 11 amino acids. With 4 bases removed from V and 6 bases from J, the gap between germline ends came to 7 bases. The CDR3, as DNA: TGTGCCATCAGTGGTAGGGGCGAGCAGTACTTC. Its translation: CAISGRGEQYF.

The rearrangement uses TRBV5-5 and TRBJ2-5; D is unresolved. V was clipped by 4 bases and J by 2 bases, with 9 bases between them. Looked up from germline, CDR1 is SGHKS and CDR2 is YYEKEE (reference sequence). The CDR3 length is 13 residues. CDR3 loop: CASSAPLQETQYF. The CDR3 coding sequence is TGTGCCAGCAGCGCTCCCCTACAAGAGACCCAGTACTTC.

This sequence joins TRBV11-3 and TRBJ2-1; TRBD2 matches 9 bases. Germline assignment: CDR1 SGHNT and CDR2 YENEEA. The CDR3 runs to 18 residues. Trimming at V came to 1 base and at J to 5 bases, leaving 12 bases not matched to a gene. The CDR3 region is CASSLVSGGGARHNEQFF. The CDR3 DNA reads TGTGCCAGCAGCTTAGTTAGCGGCGGGGGGGCCAGGCACAATGAGCAGTTCTTC.

The CDR3 reads CASSESSYRGYGYTF. CDR3 DNA: TGTGCCAGCAGTGAGAGTTCTTACAGGGGGTACGGCTACACCTTC. The chain joins TRBV6-1 to TRBJ1-2; TRBD1 aligns across 8 bases. With V trimmed by 3 bases and J by 8 bases, 11 bases remained unmatched. The CDR3 runs to 15 residues. Germline V gene lookup returns CDR1 MNHNS and CDR2 SASEGT.

This clone was seen a handful of times. The CDR3 does not end in the conserved phenylalanine or tryptophan, so this is likely a read error. Because the CDR3's place on the DNA is in doubt, the DNA is left out and the CDR3 is given as listed by TCRdb. V gene TRBV3-1 (or the pseudogene TRBV3-2) combines with J gene TRBJ1-5; the D segment call TRBD1 is taken from the table without a DNA check. Germline lookup yields CDR1 LGHDT and CDR2 YNNKEL (reference sequence). A total of 9 residues make up the CDR3, ends included. The CDR3 sequence: CASSQGRVV.

CDR3: CASSLDRANEKLFF. The CDR3 region has the DNA TGTGCCAGCAGCTTAGATCGGGCTAATGAAAAACTGTTTTTT. The V gene is TRBV11-2, the J gene TRBJ1-4, with no clear D. Trimming pared 0 bases from V and 3 bases from J, leaving 5 bases between. From germline, CDR1 is SGHAT and CDR2 FQNNGV. The CDR3 consists of 14 residues.

The V call is TRBV19, the J call TRBJ1-2; 10 nucleotides align to TRBD1. From germline, CDR1 is LNHDA and CDR2 SQIVND (reference sequence). This CDR3 comprises 14 residues. V lost 4 bases, J lost 9 bases, and 8 bases stayed unmatched. The CDR3 loop reads CASSKAGQGFSYTF. As DNA, the CDR3 is TGTGCCAGTAGTAAGGCGGGACAGGGGTTTAGCTACACCTTC.

In this sample, this clone turned up a few times. V and J are TRBV4-2 and TRBJ2-7; TRBD2 matches 10 bases. J gave up 5 bases and V 0 bases, and 4 bases lay outside the gene matches. The germline gives CDR1 LGHNA, CDR2 YNFKEQ. CDR3 length: 15 amino acids. CDR3 nucleotides: TGTGCCAGCAGCCAAGATCTACTAGCGGGAAACGAGCAGTACTTC. This sequence encodes CASSQDLLAGNEQYF.

This clone has just a few counts. The V gene is TRBV9, the J gene TRBJ2-1, with 8 bases aligning to TRBD2. The CDR3 runs 15 residues. After removal of 2 bases from V and 7 bases from J, the junction contained 8 bases not matched to a gene. From germline, CDR1 is SGDLS and CDR2 YYNGEE. As DNA, the CDR3 is TGTGCCAGCAGCGTCGGAACGGGAGGGAGGAATGAGCAGTTCTTC. It encodes CASSVGTGGRNEQFF. The variable domain in full, with the rest retrieved from reference TRBV9 and TRBJ2-1, is DSGVTQTPKHLITATGQRVTLRCSPRSGDLSVYWYQQSLDQGLQFLIQYYNGEERAKGNILERFSAQQFPDLHSELNLSSLELGDSALYFCASSVGTGGRNEQFFGPGTRLTVL.

V usage is TRBV19 and J usage is TRBJ1-1, with 8 bases lining up with TRBD1. V shed 4 bases, J shed 5 bases, and the junction held 6 bases outside the gene matches. The CDR3 consists of 14 residues. Germline V gene data show CDR1 as LNHDA and CDR2 as SQIVND (reference sequence). The CDR3 DNA reads TGTGCCAGTAGTAATGACAGGGGAAGGACTGAAGCTTTCTTT. Translation gives CASSNDRGRTEAFF. Drawing the rest from reference TRBV19 and TRBJ1-1, the complete variable domain is DGGITQSPKYLFRKEGQNVTLSCEQNLNHDAMYWYRQDPGQGLRLIYYSQIVNDFQKGDIAEGYSVSREKKESFPLTVTSAQKNPTAFYLCASSNDRGRTEAFFGQGTRLTVV.